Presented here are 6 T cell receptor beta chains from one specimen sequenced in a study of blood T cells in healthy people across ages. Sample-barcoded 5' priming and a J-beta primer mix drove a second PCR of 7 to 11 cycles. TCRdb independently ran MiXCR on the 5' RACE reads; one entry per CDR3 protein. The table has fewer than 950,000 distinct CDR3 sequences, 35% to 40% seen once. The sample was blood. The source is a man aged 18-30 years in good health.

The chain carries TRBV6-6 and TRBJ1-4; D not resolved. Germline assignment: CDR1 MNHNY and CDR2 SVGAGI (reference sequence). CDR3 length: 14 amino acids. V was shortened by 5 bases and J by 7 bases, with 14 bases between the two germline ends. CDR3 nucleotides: TGTGCCAGCAGTCCGGCAATGGGAGTTGAAAAACTGTTTTTT. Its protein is CASSPAMGVEKLFF.

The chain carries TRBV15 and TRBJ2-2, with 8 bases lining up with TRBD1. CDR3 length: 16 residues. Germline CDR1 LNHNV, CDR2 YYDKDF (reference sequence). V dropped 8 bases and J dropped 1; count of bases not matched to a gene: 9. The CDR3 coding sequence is TGTGCCACCTATAGCCCCGACAGGGGGAACACCGGGGAGCTGTTTTTT. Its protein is CATYSPDRGNTGELFF.

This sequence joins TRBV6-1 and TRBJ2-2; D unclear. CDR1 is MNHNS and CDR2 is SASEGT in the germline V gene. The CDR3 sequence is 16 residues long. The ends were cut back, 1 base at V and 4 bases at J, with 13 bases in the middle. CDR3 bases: TGTGCCAGCAGTGAAGATGGGGATTTTGGCACCGGGGAGCTGTTTTTT. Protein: CASSEDGDFGTGELFF.

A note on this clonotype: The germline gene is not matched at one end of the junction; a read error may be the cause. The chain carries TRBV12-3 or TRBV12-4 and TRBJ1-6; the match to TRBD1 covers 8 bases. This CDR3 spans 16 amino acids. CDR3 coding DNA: TGTGACAGCAGTCCGCGGACAGGGTTCGCTAATTCACCCCTCCACTTT. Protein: CDSSPRTGFANSPLHF.

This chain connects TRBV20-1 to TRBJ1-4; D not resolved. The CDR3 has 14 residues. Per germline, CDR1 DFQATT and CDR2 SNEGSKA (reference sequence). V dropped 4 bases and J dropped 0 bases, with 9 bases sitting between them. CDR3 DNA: TGCAGTGCTACCACCGGGCCAACTAATGAAAAACTGTTTTTT. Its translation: CSATTGPTNEKLFF.

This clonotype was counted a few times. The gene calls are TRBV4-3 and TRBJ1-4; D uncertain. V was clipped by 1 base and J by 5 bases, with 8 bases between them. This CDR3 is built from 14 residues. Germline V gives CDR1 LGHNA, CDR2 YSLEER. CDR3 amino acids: CASSQGVENEKLFF. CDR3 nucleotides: TGCGCCAGCAGCCAAGGGGTAGAAAATGAAAAACTGTTTTTT.